Shown below are 7 T cell receptor beta chains from a single sample sequenced in a study of cytomegalovirus exposure and HLA in healthy donors. Clones were sequenced by immunoSEQ multiplex PCR, and TCRdb holds only the in-frame ones, with some missing. Of 130,000 or so clones in the sample, roughly 87% were seen once. Sequencing was performed on PBMCs. The receptors derive from a young woman in good health and CMV-seropositive.

The rearrangement uses TRBV9 and TRBJ1-1; possibly TRBD1 for D (5 bases). This CDR3 has 17 residues. Germline CDR1 reads SGDLS; CDR2 reads YYNGEE. Trimming took 3 bases from V and 5 from J, leaving 23 bases between them. CDR3 nucleotides: TGTGCCAGCAGCGCCCAGCCCCCTGGGGGGGGAGGAACTGAAGCTTTCTTT. Translated: CASSAQPPGGGGTEAFF.

V gene TRBV5-1 combines with J gene TRBJ2-2, with TRBD1 matching over 7 bases. Germline CDR1 and CDR2: SGHRS and YFSETQ. This CDR3 region has 14 residues. The V segment lost 0 bases and the J segment 4 bases; nucleotides outside the gene matches: 0. CDR3 loop: CASSLEGATGELFF. In nucleotides, the CDR3 is TGCGCCAGCAGCTTGGAGGGGGCCACCGGGGAGCTGTTTTTT.

The CDR3 DNA sequence: TGTGCCAGCAGTCGACAGGGTGTGAGTGGCTACACCTTC. Translated: CASSRQGVSGYTF. The chain joins TRBV6-5 to TRBJ1-2, with 7 positions matching TRBD1. Trimming took 5 bases from V and 7 from J; bases not matched to a gene: 7. The CDR3 is 13 residues long. Germline CDR1 reads MNHEY; CDR2 reads SVGAGI.

The sample holds one count of this clone. The gene calls are TRBV19 and TRBJ2-3; D is possibly TRBD2 (5 bases). V shed 3 bases and J shed 2 bases, with 21 bases lying between them. In germline, CDR1 is LNHDA, CDR2 SQIVND (reference sequence). CDR3 length: 18 residues. CDR3 in DNA: TGTGCCAGTAGTATCCCGGGATCGTTGGGGTGGCACACAGATACGCAGTATTTT. Translation gives CASSIPGSLGWHTDTQYF.

This clone has just a few counts. The rearrangement links TRBV4-2 to TRBJ1-3; TRBD1 might be the D (6 bases). Trimming took off 6 bases at V and 3 bases at J, with 12 bases between the two ends. CDR1 is LGHNA, CDR2 YNFKEQ, per germline. CDR3 size: 14 residues. Here the CDR3 reads CASRPRGHGNTIYF. The CDR3 DNA is TGTGCCAGCAGGCCCCGGGGACATGGAAACACCATATATTTT.

The chain recombines TRBV7-9 with TRBJ1-3; 9 nucleotides align to TRBD1. The CDR3 is made up of 15 amino acids. V gave up 3 bases and J gave up 7 bases; unmatched junction bases: 7. CDR1 is SEHNR, CDR2 FQNEAQ, per germline (reference sequence). The CDR3 region is CASSFPPGTGNTIYF. In nucleotides, the CDR3 is TGTGCCAGCAGCTTCCCCCCCGGGACAGGGAACACCATATATTTT.

The chain carries TRBV12-5 and TRBJ2-5; D is unclear. The CDR3 is 13 residues long. CDR1 and CDR2 from the germline V gene are LGHNT and FRNRAP. V dropped 5 bases and J dropped 1 base, with 8 bases sitting between them. CDR3 sequence: CASGIGSQETQYF. In DNA form, the CDR3 reads TGTGCTAGTGGTATTGGCTCCCAAGAGACCCAGTACTTC.